This TCR beta chain comes out of a study of blood T cell repertoires in COVID-19. On the study more broadly: Sources were T cells, B-cell-depleted T cells, or PBMCs; the material itself was cDNA or gDNA.

Germline V lookup: CDR1 MGHRA, CDR2 YSYEKL. V was pared by 0 bases and J by 2 bases, with 5 bases of the junction left unmatched. This CDR3 region has 16 residues. Original data processing: It was from reference gene primer amplification that nucleated cell counts were estimated. Clones were read by immunoSEQ multiplex PCR, and TCRdb kept only the in-frame ones, dropping some. V and J calls and clone size follow that table, whereas D and trimming were derived from the DNA. The repertoire holds around 27,000 clones, with approximately 90% as singletons. This sequence joins TRBV4-1 and TRBJ2-7; 9 bases are shared with TRBD2. The sequenced sample was peripheral blood. The TCR originated in a man between 60 and 75 years old with acute or convalescent COVID-19. CDR3 amino acids: CASSQEGSSGTYEQYF. CDR3 nucleotide sequence: TGCGCCAGCAGCCAAGAAGGTTCTAGCGGGACCTACGAGCAGTACTTC.